The source of this T cell receptor beta chain is a study of beta chain features in type 1 diabetes. CDR3 size: 16 residues. CDR1 and CDR2 (germline): SNHLY, FYNNEI. V gave up 4 bases and J gave up 7 bases, with 17 bases separating them. Expressed TCRB transcripts were sequenced because the entire RNA isolate underwent reverse transcription. Assay: immunoSEQ multiplex PCR; the TCRdb copy retains only in-frame clones and omits some. The top ten clones hold more than 0.08% of a sample with roughly 610,000 clones, around 15% of them seen once. Sequenced: naive CD4+ T cells from blood. The TCR was taken from a young man in good health. The chain couples TRBV2 to TRBJ1-6, with D perhaps TRBD1 (5 bases). The CDR3 here is CASSVRGWEKNSPLHF. In DNA form, the CDR3 reads TGTGCCAGCAGTGTCCGGGGGTGGGAAAAGAATTCACCCCTCCACTTT.